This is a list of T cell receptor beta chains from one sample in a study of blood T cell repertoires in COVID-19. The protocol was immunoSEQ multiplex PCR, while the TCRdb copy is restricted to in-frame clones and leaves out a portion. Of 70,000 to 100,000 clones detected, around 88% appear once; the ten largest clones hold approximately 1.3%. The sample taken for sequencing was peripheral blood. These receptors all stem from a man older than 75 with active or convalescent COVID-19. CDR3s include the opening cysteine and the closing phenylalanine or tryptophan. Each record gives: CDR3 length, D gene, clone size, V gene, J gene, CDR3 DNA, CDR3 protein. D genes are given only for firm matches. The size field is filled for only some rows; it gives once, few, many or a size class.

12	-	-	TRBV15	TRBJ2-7	TGTGCCACCAGCAGGGGAGCCTACGAGCAGTACTTC	CATSRGAYEQYF
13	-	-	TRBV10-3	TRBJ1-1	TGTGCCATCAGTACAGGGCGGCACACTGAAGCTTTCTTT	CAISTGRHTEAFF
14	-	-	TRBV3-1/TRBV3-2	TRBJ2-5	TGTGCCAGCAGCCAATCCCCGGGGGTTGAGACCCAGTACTTC	CASSQSPGVETQYF
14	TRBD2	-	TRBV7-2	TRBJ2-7	TGTGCCAGCAGCCTTAGCGGGAGGGGGGACGAGCAGTACTTC	CASSLSGRGDEQYF
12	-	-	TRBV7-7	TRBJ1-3	TGTGCTAGCAGCTTAGTACGGAACACCATATATTTT	CASSLVRNTIYF
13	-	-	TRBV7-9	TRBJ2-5	TGTGCCAGCAGCCCGCAGGGTTTAGAGACCCAGTACTTC	CASSPQGLETQYF
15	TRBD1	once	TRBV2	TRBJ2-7	TGTGCCAGCAGGACAGGGGCGACTACTACGGGCGAGCAGTACTTC	CASRTGATTTGEQYF
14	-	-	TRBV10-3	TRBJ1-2	TGTGCCATCAGTGAGTCACCAGGGAGGGAGGGCTACACCTTC	CAISESPGREGYTF
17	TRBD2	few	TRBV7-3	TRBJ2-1	TGTGCCAGCAGCTCCAGTGCTAGCGGGAGCTCTTACAATGAGCAGTTCTTC	CASSSSASGSSYNEQFF
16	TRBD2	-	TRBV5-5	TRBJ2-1	TGTGCCAGCAGCTTGGCTAGCGGGAAGACCTACAATGAGCAGTTCTTC	CASSLASGKTYNEQFF
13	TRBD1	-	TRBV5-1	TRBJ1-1	TGCGCCAGCAGCTTGGAACAGGGGGGTGAAGCTTTCTTT	CASSLEQGGEAFF
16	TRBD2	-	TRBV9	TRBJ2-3	TGTGCCAGCAGCACCGGACTAGCGGGGCGCACAGATACGCAGTATTTT	CASSTGLAGRTDTQYF